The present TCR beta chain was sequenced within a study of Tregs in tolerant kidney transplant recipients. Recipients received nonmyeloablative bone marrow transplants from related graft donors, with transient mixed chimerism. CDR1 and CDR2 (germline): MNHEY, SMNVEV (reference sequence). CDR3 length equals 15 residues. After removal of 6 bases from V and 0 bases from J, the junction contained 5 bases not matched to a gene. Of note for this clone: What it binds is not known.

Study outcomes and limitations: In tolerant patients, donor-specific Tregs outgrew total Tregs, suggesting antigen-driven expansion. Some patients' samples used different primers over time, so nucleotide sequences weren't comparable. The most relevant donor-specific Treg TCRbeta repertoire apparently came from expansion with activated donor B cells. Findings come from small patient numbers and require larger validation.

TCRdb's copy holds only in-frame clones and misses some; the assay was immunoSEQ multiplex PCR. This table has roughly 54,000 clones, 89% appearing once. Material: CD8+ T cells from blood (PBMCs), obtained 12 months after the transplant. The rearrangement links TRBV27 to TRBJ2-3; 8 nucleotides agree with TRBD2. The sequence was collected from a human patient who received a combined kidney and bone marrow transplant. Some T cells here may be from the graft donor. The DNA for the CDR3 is TGTGCCAGCAGGTTTCTAGCGGGTAGCACAGATACGCAGTATTTT. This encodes CASRFLAGSTDTQYF.